The entry that follows covers one TCR beta chain sequence. The V gene end was trimmed by 6 bases and the J gene end by 6 bases; junction bases not matched to a gene: 9. The CDR3 is 14 residues long. In germline, CDR1 is MNHEY, CDR2 SVGAGI. Cohort 3 recovery required two negative PCRs, clearance, or symptom resolution. The sample comes from a study of blood T cell repertoires in COVID-19. About the research overall: COVID-19 samples, acute and convalescent, were from the United States, Italy and Spain. The cDNA or gDNA used as material had been derived from T cells, B-cell-depleted T cells, or PBMCs.

Generated by immunoSEQ multiplex PCR, the TCRdb table keeps only in-frame clones and is missing some. In the table there are about 160,000 clones, around 81% of which are singletons. The sequence derives from a man in his forties who had recovered from COVID-19. Sequencing input: PBMCs or T cells enriched from blood (not recorded which). This chain uses TRBV6-5 with TRBJ1-2; 8 bases fit TRBD1. In DNA form, the CDR3 reads TGTGCCAGCAGCCCGGACAGGGCTCAGGATGGCTACACCTTC. Translation: CASSPDRAQDGYTF.